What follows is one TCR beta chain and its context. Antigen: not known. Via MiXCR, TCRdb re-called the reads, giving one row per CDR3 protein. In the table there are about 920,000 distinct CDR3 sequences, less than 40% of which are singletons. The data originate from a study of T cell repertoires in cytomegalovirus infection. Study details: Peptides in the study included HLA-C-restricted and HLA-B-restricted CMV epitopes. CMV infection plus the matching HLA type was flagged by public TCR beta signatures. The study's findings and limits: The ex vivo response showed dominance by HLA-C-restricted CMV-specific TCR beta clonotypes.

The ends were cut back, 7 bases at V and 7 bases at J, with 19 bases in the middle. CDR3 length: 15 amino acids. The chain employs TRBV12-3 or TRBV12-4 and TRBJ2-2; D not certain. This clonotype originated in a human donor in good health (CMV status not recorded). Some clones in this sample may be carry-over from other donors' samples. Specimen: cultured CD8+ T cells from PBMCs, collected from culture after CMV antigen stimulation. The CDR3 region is CASTSVPPPGGELFF. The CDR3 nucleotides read TGTGCCAGCACCTCGGTCCCACCACCCGGCGGGGAGCTGTTTTTT.